This TCR beta chain was obtained from a study of early stage breast cancer tumors. Study information: About 70% of the 16 invasive tumors were ER+, PR+ and HER2-.

Blood replicates held 0.5 ug DNA, tumor or normal breast around 1.5 ug, two each. The repertoire was sequenced with immunoSEQ multiplex PCR; TCRdb's copy has only in-frame clones and lacks some. The repertoire consists of about 51,000 clones, with just under 80% occurring once and the leading ten covering 3.4%. Details on this clone: The antigen is not known.

Study-level points and caveats: Compared with adjacent normal breast, tumors showed around 2.7-fold denser, more clonal T cells. Unsorted bulk genomic DNA sequencing lacked pairing and functional marker data.

CDR1 is SGDLS and CDR2 is YYNGEE in the germline V gene. The V end was cut by 3 bases, the J end by 0 bases, with 13 bases between. The CDR3 loop spans 16 amino acids. This TCR was sampled from a person aged 40 to 49 with breast cancer. The chain joins TRBV9 to TRBJ1-3, with a tentative D call TRBD1 (5 bases). Sequenced material: blood. In DNA form, the CDR3 reads TGTGCCAGCAGCGCCCGAGGGGTCCTCTCTGGAAACACCATATATTTT. Translated, it gives CASSARGVLSGNTIYF. The full variable domain, rest sourced from reference TRBV9 and TRBJ1-3, is DSGVTQTPKHLITATGQRVTLRCSPRSGDLSVYWYQQSLDQGLQFLIQYYNGEERAKGNILERFSAQQFPDLHSELNLSSLELGDSALYFCASSARGVLSGNTIYFGEGSWLTVV.